These T cell receptor beta chains were read from a single sample in a study of blood T cell repertoires in COVID-19. Measured with immunoSEQ multiplex PCR; TCRdb has only the in-frame clones, and not every one. The sample lists around 250,000 clones, 80% to 85% seen once, with 4% to 5.5% in the top ten. Sequenced sample: peripheral blood. These receptors were collected from a man aged 45-65 years with active or convalescent COVID-19. Each CDR3 is given with its conserved first and last residue. The D gene is left open where the match is weak. Rows may omit the clone size; those that give it use once, few, many or a size class.

d_gene	v_gene	j_gene	len	abundance	CDR3aa	CDR3nt
.	TRBV7-2	TRBJ1-5	15	few	CASSPRRAWDQPQHF	TGTGCCAGCAGCCCTAGGAGGGCTTGGGATCAGCCCCAGCATTTT
TRBD2	TRBV7-9	TRBJ2-1	18	.	CASSLATLAGVSYNEQFF	TGTGCCAGCAGCTTAGCGACTTTAGCGGGGGTCTCCTACAATGAGCAGTTCTTC
.	TRBV7-3	TRBJ1-5	16	once	CASSPSPRDKDQPQHF	TGTGCCAGCAGCCCATCTCCCCGGGACAAAGATCAGCCCCAGCATTTT
.	TRBV5-6	TRBJ1-1	11	.	CASRRGTEAFF	TGTGCCAGCCGGCGGGGTACTGAAGCTTTCTTT
TRBD2	TRBV7-6	TRBJ2-2	16	.	CASSLALAGATGELFF	TGTGCCAGCAGCTTAGCCCTAGCGGGGGCCACCGGGGAGCTGTTTTTT
.	TRBV19	TRBJ1-5	13	.	CASSMASSGAQHF	TGTGCCAGTAGTATGGCCTCATCTGGAGCCCAGCATTTT
TRBD2	TRBV7-3	TRBJ2-3	18	.	CASSAGTSGGASTDTQYF	TGTGCCAGCAGTGCCGGGACTAGCGGGGGGGCAAGCACAGATACGCAGTATTTT
.	TRBV19	TRBJ2-1	16	.	CASSIAGGASYNEQFF	TGTGCCAGTAGTATAGCAGGAGGGGCGTCCTACAATGAGCAGTTCTTC
.	TRBV9	TRBJ2-2	14	.	CASSAPGETGELFF	TGTGCCAGCAGCGCCCCAGGGGAGACCGGGGAGCTGTTTTTT
.	TRBV7-8	TRBJ1-2	15	.	CASSRGRLANYGYTF	TGTGCCAGCAGTCGGGGGAGGTTAGCTAACTATGGCTACACCTTC
.	TRBV10-3	TRBJ1-5	15	.	CAISESMSSNQPQHF	TGTGCCATCAGTGAGTCGATGAGTAGCAATCAGCCCCAGCATTTT
.	TRBV3-1/TRBV3-2	TRBJ1-1	12	few	CASSLRTEKAFF	TGTGCCAGCAGCCTTAGGACAGAGAAAGCTTTCTTT
TRBD1	TRBV19	TRBJ1-6	15	.	CASSIREGANSPLHF	TGTGCCAGTAGTATACGAGAGGGGGCTAATTCACCCCTCCACTTT
TRBD2	TRBV5-1	TRBJ2-1	16	.	CASSFVAGGSYNEQFF	TGCGCCAGCAGCTTCGTAGCGGGGGGCTCCTACAATGAGCAGTTCTTC
TRBD1	TRBV18	TRBJ2-4	18	once	CASSPLPGTGTAKNIQYF	TGTGCCAGCTCACCGCTACCCGGGACAGGCACAGCCAAAAACATTCAGTACTTC
.	TRBV4-1	TRBJ2-5	15	.	CASSPEGGLQETQYF	TGCGCCAGCAGCCCGGAGGGGGGACTACAAGAGACCCAGTACTTC
TRBD2	TRBV7-3	TRBJ2-1	15	once	CASSLTTVRGNEQFF	TGTGCCAGCAGCTTAACCACCGTGCGGGGGAATGAGCAGTTCTTC
.	TRBV7-9	TRBJ1-4	15	.	CASSSGTSTNEKLFF	TGTGCCAGCAGCTCAGGGACTTCAACTAATGAAAAACTGTTTTTT
.	TRBV6-5	TRBJ1-1	13	.	CASGIQGNTEAFF	TGTGCCAGCGGAATACAGGGGAACACTGAAGCTTTCTTT
.	TRBV30	TRBJ1-5	16	once	CAWSVRWGQVDQPQHF	TGTGCCTGGAGTGTACGTTGGGGACAAGTTGATCAGCCCCAGCATTTT
TRBD1	TRBV29-1	TRBJ2-3	15	.	CSVSRGTGREDTQYF	TGCAGCGTTAGCCGAGGGACAGGGAGGGAAGATACGCAGTATTTT
TRBD1	TRBV30	TRBJ2-3	15	.	CAWGGQGVGTDTQYF	TGTGCCTGGGGGGGACAGGGGGTCGGCACAGATACGCAGTATTTT
.	TRBV7-3	TRBJ1-2	15	.	CASSLEGTQNYGYTF	TGTGCCAGCAGCTTAGAGGGGACACAGAACTATGGCTACACCTTC